The 24 T cell receptor beta chains below all came from one sample that was sequenced in a study of T cell responses to AZD1222 COVID-19 vaccine. Repertoires were generated with immunoSEQ multiplex PCR, while TCRdb's copy carries only in-frame clones and drops some. In the table there are 140,000 to 150,000 clones, 85% to 95% of which are singletons. The sample here was peripheral blood, taken on day 0 of AZD1222 vaccination. The receptors shown here come from an adult in good health.

This chain links TRBV14 with TRBJ1-5; no clear D. Trimming removed 1 base at V and 5 bases at J, with 9 bases between. The CDR3 totals 14 residues. The germline V gene has CDR1 SGHDN and CDR2 FVKESK. The CDR3 DNA is TGTGCCAGCAGCCAAGTAGGCTTGGATCAGCCCCAGCATTTT. Residues: CASSQVGLDQPQHF.

The chain recombines TRBV20-1 with TRBJ1-2; D gene unclear. The germline V and J ends were trimmed by 0 bases and 4 bases, with 0 bases remaining between them. The CDR3 consists of 10 residues. Germline assignment: CDR1 DFQATT and CDR2 SNEGSKA (reference sequence). For the CDR3, the DNA is TGCAGTGCTAGAGACTATGGCTACACCTTC. Translating it yields CSARDYGYTF.

The chain uses TRBV12-5 and TRBJ1-3; 7 positions agree with TRBD1. Trimming took 3 bases from V and 1 from J; bases not matched to a gene: 6. This CDR3 contains 16 residues. Germline V lookup: CDR1 LGHNT, CDR2 FRNRAP. CDR3 sequence reads: CASGLGTEGSGNTIYF. CDR3 sequence (DNA): TGTGCTAGTGGTTTAGGGACAGAGGGATCTGGAAACACCATATATTTT. Supplemented by reference TRBV12-5 and TRBJ1-3, the full variable domain reads DARVTQTPRHKVTEMGQEVTMRCQPILGHNTVFWYRQTMMQGLELLAYFRNRAPLDDSGMPKDRFSAEMPDATLATLKIQPSEPRDSAVYFCASGLGTEGSGNTIYFGEGSWLTVV.

The rearrangement links TRBV5-1 to TRBJ1-1; D might be TRBD1 (6 bases). Germline lookup yields CDR1 SGHRS and CDR2 YFSETQ. Trimming shortened V by 3 bases and J by 1 base, and 10 bases separated the two germline ends. CDR3 length: 14 amino acids. The chain's CDR3 is CASSSGQRNTEAFF. CDR3 in DNA: TGCGCCAGCAGCTCCGGACAGAGGAACACTGAAGCTTTCTTT.

A single count supports this clone. The rearrangement joins TRBV12-5 to TRBJ1-1; 8 positions agree with TRBD1. The CDR3 spans 19 residues. The V segment lost 0 bases and the J segment 0 bases; nucleotides outside the gene matches: 12. Germline V lookup: CDR1 LGHNT, CDR2 FRNRAP. CDR3 in amino acids: CASGLVIRGRFIMNTEAFF. DNA of the CDR3: TGTGCTAGTGGTTTGGTAATCAGGGGGCGATTTATCATGAACACTGAAGCTTTCTTT.

This clone occurred once. The chain recombines TRBV12-3 or TRBV12-4 with TRBJ1-1; weak D call: TRBD1 (5 bases). V was clipped by 5 bases and J by 1 base, with 8 bases between them. This CDR3 region has 13 residues. The CDR3 nucleotides are TGTGCCAGCAGTAAACAGGCGAACACTGAAGCTTTCTTT. Residues: CASSKQANTEAFF.

The rearrangement uses TRBV9 and TRBJ2-1, with D hard to call. CDR3 length: 13 residues. The germline V gene encodes CDR1 SGDLS and CDR2 YYNGEE. V shed 3 bases and J shed 0 bases, with 4 bases lying between them. CDR3 coding DNA: TGTGCCAGCAGCGCTAGCTCCTACAATGAGCAGTTCTTC. Translating gives CASSASSYNEQFF.

This sequence joins TRBV4-2 and TRBJ1-4, with D possibly TRBD1 on 5 matching bases. The CDR3 length is 14 residues. V lost 4 bases to trimming and J lost 6 bases, with 12 bases between them. In germline, CDR1 is LGHNA, CDR2 YNFKEQ. CDR3 nucleotides: TGTGCCAGCAGCCTTCAAGAACAGGATGAAAAACTGTTTTTT. Translating gives CASSLQEQDEKLFF.

This sequence joins TRBV21-1 and TRBJ1-2; no check of the table's D call, TRBD1, against the DNA was made. TRBV21-1 is labeled a pseudogene. This CDR3 contains 15 residues. CDR3: CASSNAYPGELSYTF. The CDR3 DNA is TGTGCCAGCAGCAATGCTTACCCAGGGGAGTTGAGCTACACCTTC.

The chain employs TRBV18 and TRBJ2-2; D possibly corresponds to TRBD1 (5 bases). CDR1 KGHSH and CDR2 LQKENI come from the germline V gene. Trimming took off 2 bases at V and 5 bases at J, with 9 bases between the two ends. This CDR3 has 14 residues. The CDR3 DNA sequence: TGTGCCAGCTCACCAGCAGGGCGGACCGGGGAGCTGTTTTTT. Protein sequence: CASSPAGRTGELFF.

V gene TRBV7-8 combines with J gene TRBJ2-2, with TRBD2 as a possible D gene (7 bases). Trimming took 11 bases from V and 4 from J, leaving 29 bases between them. The CDR3 loop spans 18 amino acids. From germline, CDR1 is SGHVS and CDR2 FQNEAQ. In DNA form, the CDR3 reads TGTGCCGGAAGAACCGTTAGTGGGGGGCGCGGGGGCACCGGGGAGCTGTTTTTT. It codes for CAGRTVSGGRGGTGELFF.

V and J are TRBV30 and TRBJ1-1; 9 positions agree with TRBD1. The junction had 3 bases not matched to a gene; V was cut back by 0 bases and J by 1 base. The V gene's germline CDR1 is GTSNPN and CDR2 SVGIG (reference sequence). The CDR3 contains 15 residues. CDR3 nucleotide sequence: TGTGCCTGGAGTGTACGGGACAGGGAGAACACTGAAGCTTTCTTT. Translation: CAWSVRDRENTEAFF.

The chain employs TRBV7-6 and TRBJ2-2, with D possibly matching TRBD2 (6 bases). Germline V gene data show CDR1 as SGHVS and CDR2 as FNYEAQ. Trimming left V 2 bases short and J 0 bases short, with 22 bases between. The CDR3 spans 20 residues. The chain's CDR3 is CASSLLVPARSGANTGELFF. The CDR3, as DNA: TGTGCCAGCAGCTTATTAGTACCTGCCCGGTCGGGAGCGAACACCGGGGAGCTGTTTTTT.

This chain uses TRBV6-5 with TRBJ2-4, with a possible D match to TRBD2 (6 bases). Germline loops: CDR1 MNHEY, CDR2 SVGAGI. The germline V and J ends were trimmed by 6 bases and 8 bases, with 20 bases remaining between them. The CDR3 sequence is 15 residues long. The CDR3 is CASSLGGTSGHIQYF. In nucleotides, the CDR3 is TGTGCCAGCAGCCTTGGCGGGACGTCAGGGCACATTCAGTACTTC.

The rearrangement links TRBV5-8 to TRBJ1-2, with D unclear. This CDR3 has 17 residues. The V end was cut by 1 base, the J end by 4 bases, with 20 bases between. Germline V lookup: CDR1 SGHTS, CDR2 YDEGEE. This CDR3 reads CASSLLFGGYQAYGYTF. CDR3 bases: TGTGCCAGCAGCTTGCTTTTCGGTGGTTACCAGGCCTATGGCTACACCTTC. Full variable domain (outside the CDR3, taken from reference TRBV5-8 and TRBJ1-2): EAGVTQSPTHLIKTRGQQATLRCSPISGHTSVYWYQQALGLGLQFLLWYDEGEERNRGNFPPRFSGRQFPNYSSELNVNALELEDSALYLCASSLLFGGYQAYGYTFGSGTRLTVV.

The chain employs TRBV7-9 and TRBJ1-4; 9 nucleotides line up with TRBD1. Germline V gene lookup returns CDR1 SEHNR and CDR2 FQNEAQ (reference sequence). The CDR3 is 17 amino acids. The V and J ends lost 3 bases and 3 bases, in that order; junction bases with no gene match: 8. Here the CDR3 DNA reads TGTGCCAGCAGCTTTTTGAGACAGGGGGTGTCTAATGAAAAACTGTTTTTT. It translates to CASSFLRQGVSNEKLFF.

This clone has only one observation. The chain couples TRBV5-4 to TRBJ2-7, with 11 bases identical to TRBD1. The trim removed 3 bases at V and 7 bases at J, leaving 9 bases unmatched. CDR3 length: 15 amino acids. The germline V gene has CDR1 SGHNT and CDR2 YYREEE (reference sequence). CDR3 DNA sequence: TGTGCCAGCAGCTCGTCCGGGACAGGGGGAAAGGAGCAGTACTTC. Encoded protein: CASSSSGTGGKEQYF.

This clone came up once. This chain joins TRBV19 and TRBJ1-2; possible D gene TRBD1, 6 bases. Germline V gene sequence: CDR1 LNHDA, CDR2 SQIVND (reference sequence). The CDR3 is 14 amino acids. Trimming removed 4 bases at V and 4 bases at J, with 13 bases between. The CDR3 region is CASSTQDRFYGYTF. The CDR3 DNA reads TGTGCCAGTAGTACCCAAGACAGGTTCTATGGCTACACCTTC.

The rearrangement links TRBV5-5 to TRBJ2-7, with TRBD1 matching over 8 bases. Trimming took 3 bases from V and 1 from J; bases not matched to a gene: 6. Per the germline V gene, CDR1 is SGHKS and CDR2 is YYEKEE (reference sequence). This CDR3 region has 15 residues. In nucleotides, the CDR3 is TGTGCCAGCAGCTGGGGACAGGCGCTATCCTACGAGCAGTACTTC. Protein product: CASSWGQALSYEQYF.

For the CDR3, the DNA is TGTGCCAGCAGCTCCGGGGGACAAGCGCCCGGAAACACCATATATTTT. The encoded protein is CASSSGGQAPGNTIYF. The chain combines TRBV5-5 with TRBJ1-3, with D perhaps matching TRBD1 (6 bases). Trimming cost V 3 bases and J 4 bases, with 17 bases left between them. The CDR3 has 16 residues. Germline CDR1 is SGHKS and CDR2 is YYEKEE (reference sequence). Using reference TRBV5-5 and TRBJ1-3 for the parts outside the CDR3, the full variable domain is DAGVTQSPTHLIKTRGQQVTLRCSPISGHKSVSWYQQVLGQGPQFIFQYYEKEERGRGNFPDRFSARQFPNYSSELNVNALLLGDSALYLCASSSGGQAPGNTIYFGEGSWLTVV.

The chain recombines TRBV12-3 or TRBV12-4 with TRBJ2-5; 8 nucleotides agree with TRBD1. There are 11 residues in the CDR3. Trimming at V came to 6 bases and at J to 14 bases, leaving 8 bases not matched to a gene. The CDR3 region has the DNA TGTGCCAGCAGATCCGGGACAGGCCTTTACTTC. Its protein product is CASRSGTGLYF.

This sequence joins TRBV5-1 and TRBJ2-1; the D call may be TRBD1 or TRBD2 (6 bases each). Germline CDR1 SGHRS, CDR2 YFSETQ. V was trimmed by 0 bases and J by 4 bases, leaving 14 bases between them. The CDR3 loop spans 16 amino acids. CDR3 nucleotide sequence: TGCGCCAGCAGCTTGGATTCCGGGGGCCCGTACAATGAGCAGTTCTTC. It codes for CASSLDSGGPYNEQFF.

The chain recombines TRBV7-2 with TRBJ1-2, with TRBD1 matching over 8 bases. The V segment lost 2 bases and the J segment 13 bases; nucleotides outside the gene matches: 12. This CDR3 comprises 14 residues. Germline V gene lookup returns CDR1 SGHTA and CDR2 FQGNSA. CDR3 coding DNA: TGTGCCAGCAGCTTATCGCCGGGACAGGTGCCCCTCACCTTC. This translates into CASSLSPGQVPLTF.

The J gene is TRBJ1-1, the V gene TRBV10-2; D gene ambiguous. CDR3 length: 13 amino acids. V gave up 3 bases and J gave up 1 base, with 6 bases separating them. In germline, CDR1 is WSHSY, CDR2 SAAADI. In DNA form, the CDR3 reads TGCGCCAGCAGTGATCCAGAGAACACTGAAGCTTTCTTT. It is translated as CASSDPENTEAFF.